Presented here are 11 T cell receptor beta chains from one specimen sequenced in a study of blood T cell repertoires in COVID-19. Sequenced by immunoSEQ multiplex PCR; TCRdb stores in-frame clones only, minus some. The sample carries some 380,000 clones, approximately 86% recorded once. Source material: PBMCs or T cells enriched from blood (not recorded which). The receptors stem from a woman in her 40s with acute COVID-19.

The V and J genes are TRBV2 and TRBJ2-3; TRBD2 matches at 9 bases. Germline lookup yields CDR1 SNHLY and CDR2 FYNNEI. The junction had 3 bases not matched to a gene; V was cut back by 2 bases and J by 3 bases. This CDR3 spans 15 amino acids. DNA for the CDR3: TGTGCCAGCAGTGAATTGGGACTAGCAACAGATACGCAGTATTTT. Encoded protein: CASSELGLATDTQYF.

The chain couples TRBV6-6 to TRBJ1-6; D perhaps matches TRBD1 (6 bases). Germline CDR1 is MNHNY and CDR2 is SVGAGI (reference sequence). V was shortened by 2 bases and J by 2 bases, with 10 bases between the two germline ends. The CDR3 consists of 16 residues. Here the CDR3 reads CASSYVQGPYNSPLHF. The CDR3 nucleotides read TGTGCCAGCAGTTACGTACAGGGCCCCTATAATTCACCCCTCCACTTT.

This chain joins TRBV5-1 and TRBJ2-2; 9 nucleotides agree with TRBD2. The CDR3 extends over 17 amino acids. Germline CDR1 SGHRS, CDR2 YFSETQ. The V and J ends lost 0 bases and 6 bases, in that order; junction bases with no gene match: 9. CDR3 sequence reads: CASSLVLAGMGAGELFF. The CDR3, as DNA: TGCGCCAGCAGCTTGGTTCTAGCGGGGATGGGCGCCGGGGAGCTGTTTTTT.

This clone was detected only a few times. The chain combines TRBV11-2 with TRBJ2-2; the D is unclear. The germline CDR1 and CDR2 sequences are SGHAT and FQNNGV. This CDR3 has 13 residues. V was pared by 5 bases and J by 8 bases, with 12 bases between. CDR3 in amino acids: CASSQMTVGELFF. In DNA, the CDR3 is TGTGCCAGCAGCCAAATGACTGTTGGGGAGCTGTTTTTT. The full variable domain, rest sourced from reference TRBV11-2 and TRBJ2-2, is EAGVAQSPRYKIIEKRQSVAFWCNPISGHATLYWYQQILGQGPKLLIQFQNNGVVDDSQLPKDRFSAERLKGVDSTLKIQPAKLEDSAVYLCASSQMTVGELFFGEGSRLTVL.

This clone occurred a few times. The chain has TRBV13 and TRBJ2-7; maybe TRBD1 (6 bases). The length of the CDR3 is 15 residues. Germline V gene sequence: CDR1 PRHDT, CDR2 FYEKMQ (reference sequence). Trimming pared 5 bases from V and 0 bases from J, leaving 14 bases between. CDR3 DNA sequence: TGTGCCAGCAGCGCGGACAGCGATAGCTCCTACGAGCAGTACTTC. The encoded protein is CASSADSDSSYEQYF. The full variable domain, in which reference TRBV13 and TRBJ2-7 provide the parts outside the CDR3, is AAGVIQSPRHLIKEKRETATLKCYPIPRHDTVYWYQQGPGQDPQFLISFYEKMQSDKGSIPDRFSAQQFSDYHSELNMSSLELGDSALYFCASSADSDSSYEQYFGPGTRLTVT.

The V and J genes are TRBV30 and TRBJ1-5; D remains ambiguous. CDR1 and CDR2 from the germline V gene are GTSNPN and SVGIG (reference sequence). Trimming shortened V by 2 bases and J by 5 bases, and 10 bases separated the two germline ends. The CDR3 sequence is 13 residues long. CDR3 loop: CAWSPSLDQPQHF. For the CDR3, the DNA is TGTGCCTGGAGTCCCTCCCTCGATCAGCCCCAGCATTTT.

The rearrangement joins TRBV6-1 to TRBJ1-5; 7 nucleotides match TRBD1. V shed 2 bases, J shed 11 bases, and the junction held 12 bases outside the gene matches. Germline V gene sequence: CDR1 MNHNS, CDR2 SASEGT. The CDR3 is made up of 15 amino acids. Written as DNA, the CDR3 is TGTGCCAGCAGTGAACATGGACAGGCCCAAGGGGCCCAGCATTTT. Translating it yields CASSEHGQAQGAQHF.

J is TRBJ2-7 and V is TRBV5-1; 11 nucleotides match TRBD1. CDR3 length: 15 amino acids. The germline V gene has CDR1 SGHRS and CDR2 YFSETQ. The junction had 6 bases not matched to a gene; V was cut back by 4 bases and J by 3 bases. The CDR3 DNA reads as TGCGCCAGCAGCCACGGGACAGGGGGGAACTACGAGCAGTACTTC. Its translation is CASSHGTGGNYEQYF.

The genes are TRBV7-2 and TRBJ1-6; possibly TRBD1 for D (5 bases). There are 15 residues in the CDR3. Germline loops: CDR1 SGHTA, CDR2 FQGNSA. V was pared by 2 bases and J by 14 bases, with 19 bases between. CDR3 nucleotides: TGTGCCAGCAGCTTACTCCAGGGAGGGCCTTCCACCCTCCACTTT. This sequence encodes CASSLLQGGPSTLHF.

The chain uses TRBV2 and TRBJ1-2; unclear D gene. Germline V gene sequence: CDR1 SNHLY, CDR2 FYNNEI. This CDR3 has 13 residues. V gave up 6 bases and J gave up 3 bases, with 11 bases separating them. The CDR3 region has the DNA TGTGCCAGCAGCCCAACAGCTGACTATGGCTACACCTTC. This translates into CASSPTADYGYTF.

This clone was detected once. This CDR3 reads CTSSQDILPGQGAWNTEAFF. As DNA, the CDR3 is TGCACCAGCAGCCAAGACATCCTCCCGGGACAGGGGGCTTGGAACACTGAAGCTTTCTTT. The gene calls are TRBV1 and TRBJ1-1; TRBD1, the table's D call, lacks a check against the DNA. TRBV1 is a known pseudogene. The CDR3 loop spans 20 amino acids.